The 3 T cell receptor beta chains reported below all come from one sample, sequenced in a study of human T cells and chemical hapten exposure. Unseparated into fractions, whole blood served as the source from which total RNA was extracted. Individual cDNA molecules each carried unique molecular identifiers attached by the library. TCRdb re-called the reads through MiXCR, storing one row per CDR3 protein. Of about 120,000 distinct CDR3 sequences listed, approximately 9% were seen once; the top ten hold over 1.1%. Sequenced material: whole blood. The receptors derive from a human donor in good health. Some clones in this sample may be carry-over from other donors' samples.

On this clonotype itself: This may be a read error: a much more frequent sequence differs by one nucleotide. For the CDR3, the DNA is TGCAGCGTTGAAAGGGCTAACTATGGCTACACCTTC. It is translated as CSVERANYGYTF. The chain couples TRBV29-1 to TRBJ1-2; no clear D. This CDR3 region has 12 residues. Per the germline V gene, CDR1 is SQVTM and CDR2 is ANQGSEA. Trimming pared 2 bases from V and 0 bases from J, leaving 4 bases between.

CDR3 DNA: TGTGCCAGCAGTCCTGGGCCTAGGGGAGACTACGAGCAGTACTTC. It codes for CASSPGPRGDYEQYF. This sequence joins TRBV28 and TRBJ2-7; perhaps D is TRBD1 or TRBD2 (5 bases each). There are 15 residues in the CDR3. Germline assignment: CDR1 MDHEN and CDR2 SYDVKM. V lost 5 bases and J lost 3, with 17 bases in between.

This clonotype was recorded a few times. The chain is built from TRBV29-1 and TRBJ2-5; D might be TRBD1 (5 bases). With 7 bases removed from V and 4 bases from J, the gap between germline ends came to 16 bases. Germline V CDR1 and CDR2: SQVTM, ANQGSEA. The CDR3 has 13 amino acids. The CDR3 here is CSAREGLLETQYF. The CDR3 DNA reads TGCAGCGCCAGGGAAGGGCTGTTAGAGACCCAGTACTTC.